Following are 10 T cell receptor beta chains from one sample sequenced in a study of blood T cell repertoires in COVID-19. Only in-frame clones appear in the TCRdb table, and some are missing; sequencing was by immunoSEQ multiplex PCR. The sample includes around 60,000 clones, 85% to 90% of them seen just once. Sequenced material: peripheral blood. Receptor source: a human donor in a cohort sampled during active COVID-19.

The chain couples TRBV28 to TRBJ2-7; TRBD2 agrees at 7 bases. The germline gives CDR1 MDHEN, CDR2 SYDVKM. This CDR3 contains 14 residues. The V and J ends lost 2 bases and 5 bases, in that order; junction bases with no gene match: 6. CDR3 sequence: CASSLAGEKDEQYF. The CDR3 DNA reads as TGTGCCAGCAGTTTAGCGGGAGAAAAAGACGAGCAGTACTTC.

This clone was recorded only once. The V call is TRBV5-4, the J call TRBJ1-1, with 9 nucleotides matching TRBD1. This CDR3 contains 13 residues. Germline V gene lookup returns CDR1 SGHNT and CDR2 YYREEE (reference sequence). V was clipped by 2 bases and J by 7 bases; unmatched bases: 3. In DNA form, the CDR3 reads TGTGCCAGCAGCTTACAGGGGGCGGGTGAAGCTTTCTTT. Its translation is CASSLQGAGEAFF.

The CDR3 coding sequence is TGTGCCAGCAGCAGGGGACTCGCCCTCAGCTACGAGCAGTACTTC. Translating gives CASSRGLALSYEQYF. This chain links TRBV5-6 with TRBJ2-7; D may be TRBD2 (6 bases). The CDR3 contains 15 residues. Germline lookup yields CDR1 SGHDT and CDR2 YYEEEE. V lost 4 bases and J lost 3, with 17 bases in between.

The V gene is TRBV6-5, the J gene TRBJ2-5; D might be TRBD1 (5 bases). The CDR3 extends over 14 amino acids. The germline V and J ends were trimmed by 0 bases and 3 bases, with 8 bases remaining between them. Germline V gene data show CDR1 as MNHEY and CDR2 as SVGAGI. The CDR3 here is CASSYSIREETQYF. CDR3 nucleotide sequence: TGTGCCAGCAGTTACTCGATCAGGGAAGAGACCCAGTACTTC.

The gene calls are TRBV5-1 and TRBJ1-1; D call uncertain. The CDR3 loop spans 14 amino acids. Germline V lookup: CDR1 SGHRS, CDR2 YFSETQ. Trimming removed 0 bases from V and 6 bases from J, with 12 bases in between. For the CDR3, the DNA is TGCGCCAGCAGCTTGGCCGGGGTGCCGGCTGAAGCTTTCTTT. It codes for CASSLAGVPAEAFF.

The J gene is TRBJ2-7, the V gene TRBV9; the match to TRBD1 covers 7 bases. V shed 2 bases and J 0 bases; nucleotides not matched to a gene: 2. Germline assignment: CDR1 SGDLS and CDR2 YYNGEE. CDR3 length: 14 amino acids. The CDR3, as DNA: TGTGCCAGCAGCGTGACAGGGAGCTCCTACGAGCAGTACTTC. Encoded protein: CASSVTGSSYEQYF.

The chain recombines TRBV19 with TRBJ2-7; 7 bases are shared with TRBD1. Germline V CDR1 and CDR2: LNHDA, SQIVND (reference sequence). V was pared by 6 bases and J by 3 bases, with 5 bases of the junction left unmatched. The CDR3 has 13 residues. The CDR3 coding sequence is TGTGCCAGTAGGGGGACAGCCGACTACGAGCAGTACTTC. Residues: CASRGTADYEQYF.

Here the CDR3 DNA reads TGTGCCAGCAGTTGGGGCCGGGGGTCCGGGCAGCCCCAGCATTTT. Translated: CASSWGRGSGQPQHF. V gene TRBV28 combines with J gene TRBJ1-5, with D possibly TRBD1 on 5 matching bases. In germline, CDR1 is MDHEN, CDR2 SYDVKM. The V end was cut by 4 bases, the J end by 7 bases, with 17 bases between. The CDR3 runs to 15 residues.

This CDR3 reads CASRGLAGRNEQFF. As DNA, the CDR3 is TGCGCCAGCAGGGGACTAGCGGGGCGTAATGAGCAGTTCTTC. The chain links TRBV5-1 to TRBJ2-1, with 13 bases identical to TRBD2. V lost 5 bases, J lost 7 bases, and 3 bases stayed unmatched. CDR1 is SGHRS and CDR2 is YFSETQ in the germline V gene. This CDR3 spans 14 amino acids.

V usage is TRBV11-2 and J usage is TRBJ1-4; TRBD1 agrees at 9 bases. Germline CDR1 SGHAT, CDR2 FQNNGV. The junction had 8 bases not matched to a gene; V was cut back by 4 bases and J by 8 bases. The CDR3 is made up of 15 amino acids. The CDR3 DNA sequence: TGTGCCAGCAGCTCTTTCGGGACAGGGAAAGAAAAACTGTTTTTT. Amino acid sequence: CASSSFGTGKEKLFF.